The 3 T cell receptor beta chains listed next were all sequenced from one sample in a study of T cell clonality in common variable immunodeficiency (dated by TCRdb to 2014 to 2015). The library relied on the immunoSEQ multiplex PCR assay. What TCRdb holds here is the immuneACCESS table cut down to in-frame rearrangements. Part of the clones is not present; checked against another copy, under half of the missing clones reflect an unresolved V gene, and the others are unexplained. This sample shows more than 65,000 clones, and none of them turns up only once. The ten largest clones take up around 0.8% of the sample. The source material was peripheral blood mononuclear cells. Receptors originate from a person aged 18 to 70 in good health.

This clone was counted ten times or more. Coverage ceases 3 residues before the CDR3 finishes, and the germline J gene fills in the end. This chain links TRBV6-2 or TRBV6-3 with TRBJ1-4, with 8 bases that match TRBD1. Germline CDR1 MNHEY, CDR2 SVGEGT. CDR3 length equals 13 residues. The part of the CDR3 DNA that was read is TGTGCCAGCAGTGCTCAGGGGGCTACCCAA. It translates to CASSAQGATQ. The complete CDR3 sequence is CASSAQGATQLFF.

The table lists this clone with many counts. At one end, the junction sequence differs from germline, possibly due to a read error. The read falls 3 residues short of the CDR3 end, and the missing part is taken from the germline J gene. The chain recombines TRBV4-2 with TRBJ1-3; perhaps TRBD1 as D (5 bases). Per the germline V gene, CDR1 is LGHNA and CDR2 is YNFKEQ. This CDR3 spans 16 amino acids. The DNA read from the CDR3 is TGCGCCAGCAGCCAAGAGGTGGGGCTGGGAGGAAACACC. The encoded protein is CASSQEVGLGGNT. The CDR3 in its entirety is CASSQEVGLGGNTIYF.

This clone has a count of ten or more. The DNA ends 3 residues before the CDR3 does, and the rest of the CDR3 is filled in from the germline J gene. The J gene is TRBJ2-1, the V gene TRBV7-9; D perhaps matches TRBD2 (5 bases). The V end lost 3 bases, the J end lost 4 bases, and 10 bases lay between the germline ends. The CDR3 is 14 amino acids. Looked up from germline, CDR1 is SEHNR and CDR2 is FQNEAQ (reference sequence). The covered CDR3 bases are TGTGCCAGCAGCTTCAGGAGGACTTACAATGAG. It translates to CASSFRRTYNE. The complete CDR3 protein is CASSFRRTYNEQFF. The full variable domain, completed using reference TRBV7-9 and TRBJ2-1, is DTGVSQNPRHKITKRGQNVTFRCDPISEHNRLYWYRQTLGQGPEFLTYFQNEAQLEKSRLLSDRFSAERPKGSFSTLEIQRTEQGDSAMYLCASSFRRTYNEQFFGPGTRLTVL.